The clone carrying this T cell receptor beta chain was observed many times. Its target is unknown. This entry comes from a study of sequential checkpoint blockade in melanoma. Background on the study: Randomization was 1:1 between first-line nivolumab→ipilimumab and ipilimumab→nivolumab. About 89 pretreatment tumor DNA samples were TCRβ immunosequenced.

Treatment given: randomized to nivolumab then ipilimumab (arm A) or the reverse (arm B). Repertoires were generated with immunoSEQ multiplex PCR, while TCRdb's copy carries only in-frame clones and drops some. The repertoire holds some 18,000 clones, with roughly 25% as singletons. From germline, CDR1 is SGHNT and CDR2 YENEEA. This CDR3 is 16 amino acids long. With 7 bases clipped from V and 6 bases from J, the junction kept 17 bases outside the gene matches. Study-wide points: Response in arm A was associated with pretreatment TIL clonality. T-cell fraction and clonality followed PD-L1 and CD8+ counts, not mutational load.

This TCR derives from a human donor with melanoma. The sample consisted of tumor tissue (inferred from file names), taken from a patient given nivolumab and ipilimumab in sequence. This chain uses TRBV11-3 with TRBJ1-2, with TRBD1 identical over 7 bases. Here the CDR3 reads CASTPGEAGGFHGYTF. The CDR3 DNA follows: TGTGCCAGCACCCCGGGTGAGGCAGGGGGATTTCATGGCTACACCTTC.